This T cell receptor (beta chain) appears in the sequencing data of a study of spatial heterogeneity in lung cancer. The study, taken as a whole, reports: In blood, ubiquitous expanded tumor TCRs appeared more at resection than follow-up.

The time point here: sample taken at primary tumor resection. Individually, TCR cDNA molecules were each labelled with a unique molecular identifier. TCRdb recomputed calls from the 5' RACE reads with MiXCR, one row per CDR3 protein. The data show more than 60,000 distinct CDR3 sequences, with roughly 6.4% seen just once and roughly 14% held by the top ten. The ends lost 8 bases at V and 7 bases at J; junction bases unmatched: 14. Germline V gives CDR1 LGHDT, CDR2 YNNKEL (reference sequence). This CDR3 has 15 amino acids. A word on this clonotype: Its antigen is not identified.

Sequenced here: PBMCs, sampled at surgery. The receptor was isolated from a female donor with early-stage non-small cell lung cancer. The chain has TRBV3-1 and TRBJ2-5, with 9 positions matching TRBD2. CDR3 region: CASRPFAGGAGTQYF. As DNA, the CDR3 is TGTGCCAGCCGCCCCTTCGCGGGGGGGGCAGGGACCCAGTACTTC.